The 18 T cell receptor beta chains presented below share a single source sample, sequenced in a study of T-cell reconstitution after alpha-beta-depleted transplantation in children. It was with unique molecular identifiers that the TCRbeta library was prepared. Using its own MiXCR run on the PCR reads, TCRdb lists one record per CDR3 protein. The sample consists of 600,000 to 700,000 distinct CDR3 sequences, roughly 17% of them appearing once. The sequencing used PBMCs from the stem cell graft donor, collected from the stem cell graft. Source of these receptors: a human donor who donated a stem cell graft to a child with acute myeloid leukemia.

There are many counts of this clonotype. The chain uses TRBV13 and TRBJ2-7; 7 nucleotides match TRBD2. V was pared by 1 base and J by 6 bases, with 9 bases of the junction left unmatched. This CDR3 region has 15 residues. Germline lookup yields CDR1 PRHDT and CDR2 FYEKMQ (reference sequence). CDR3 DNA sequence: TGTGCCAGCAGCTTAGCGGGGGGAGGTTTTCTCGAGCAGTACTTC. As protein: CASSLAGGGFLEQYF.

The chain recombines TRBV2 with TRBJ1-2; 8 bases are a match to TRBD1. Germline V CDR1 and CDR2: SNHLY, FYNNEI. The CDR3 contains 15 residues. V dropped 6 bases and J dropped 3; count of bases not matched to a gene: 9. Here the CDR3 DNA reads TGTGCCAGCAGGCCCGACAGGGGCAGGCACTATGGCTACACCTTC. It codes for CASRPDRGRHYGYTF.

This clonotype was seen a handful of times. The CDR3 here is CASSLITGSRNQPQHF. In DNA, the CDR3 is TGTGCCAGCAGCTTGATAACAGGGTCGCGCAATCAGCCCCAGCATTTT. This sequence joins TRBV7-2 and TRBJ1-5, with D possibly TRBD1 on 6 matching bases. CDR1 SGHTA and CDR2 FQGNSA come from the germline V gene. V lost 3 bases and J lost 2, with 14 bases in between. The CDR3 sequence is 16 residues long.

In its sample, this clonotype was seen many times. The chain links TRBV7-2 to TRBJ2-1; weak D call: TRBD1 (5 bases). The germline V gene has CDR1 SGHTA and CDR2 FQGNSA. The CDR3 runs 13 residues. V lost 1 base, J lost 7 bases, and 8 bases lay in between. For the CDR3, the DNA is TGTGCCAGCAGCTTAGACAGGAGAAATGAGCAGTTCTTC. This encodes CASSLDRRNEQFF.

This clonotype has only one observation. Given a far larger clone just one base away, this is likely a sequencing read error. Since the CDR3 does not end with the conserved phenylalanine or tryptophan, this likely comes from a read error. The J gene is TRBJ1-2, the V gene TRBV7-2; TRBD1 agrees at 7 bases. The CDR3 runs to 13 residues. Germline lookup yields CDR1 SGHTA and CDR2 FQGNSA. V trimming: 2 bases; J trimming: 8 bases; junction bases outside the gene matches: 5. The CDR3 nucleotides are TGTGCCAGCAGCTTACGACAGGGAGACGGCTACACCGTC. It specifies CASSLRQGDGYTV.

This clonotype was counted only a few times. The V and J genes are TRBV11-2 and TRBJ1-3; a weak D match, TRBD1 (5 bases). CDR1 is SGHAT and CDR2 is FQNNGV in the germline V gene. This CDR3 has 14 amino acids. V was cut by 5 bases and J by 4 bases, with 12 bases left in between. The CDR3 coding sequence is TGTGCCAGCAGCATCTCTCGGGGCGGAAACACCATATATTTT. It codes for CASSISRGGNTIYF.

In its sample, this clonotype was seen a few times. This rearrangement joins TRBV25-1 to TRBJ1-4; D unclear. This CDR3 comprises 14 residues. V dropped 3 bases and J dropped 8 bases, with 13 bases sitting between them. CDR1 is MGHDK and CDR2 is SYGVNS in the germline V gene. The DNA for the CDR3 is TGTGCCAGCAGTGACGAGGCACGGCGAGAAAAACTGTTTTTT. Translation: CASSDEARREKLFF.

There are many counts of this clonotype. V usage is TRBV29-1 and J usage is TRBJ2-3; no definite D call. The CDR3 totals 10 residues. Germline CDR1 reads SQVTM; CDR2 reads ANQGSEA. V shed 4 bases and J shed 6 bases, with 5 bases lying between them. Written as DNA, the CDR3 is TGCAGCGTTGCCGACGATACGCAGTATTTT. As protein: CSVADDTQYF.

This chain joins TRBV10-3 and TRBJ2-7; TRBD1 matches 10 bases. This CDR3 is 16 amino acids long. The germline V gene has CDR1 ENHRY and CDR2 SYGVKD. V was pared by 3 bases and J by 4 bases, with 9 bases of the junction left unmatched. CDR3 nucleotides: TGTGCCATCAGTGATAAGGACAGGGGGATCTCTTACGAGCAGTACGTC. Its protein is CAISDKDRGISYEQYV.

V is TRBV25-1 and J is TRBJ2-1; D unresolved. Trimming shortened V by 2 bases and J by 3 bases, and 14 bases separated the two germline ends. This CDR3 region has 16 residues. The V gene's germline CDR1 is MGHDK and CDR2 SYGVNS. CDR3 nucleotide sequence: TGTGCCAGCAGTGAAGAAAGGGCCCGTCGCTACAATGAGCAGTTCTTC. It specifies CASSEERARRYNEQFF.

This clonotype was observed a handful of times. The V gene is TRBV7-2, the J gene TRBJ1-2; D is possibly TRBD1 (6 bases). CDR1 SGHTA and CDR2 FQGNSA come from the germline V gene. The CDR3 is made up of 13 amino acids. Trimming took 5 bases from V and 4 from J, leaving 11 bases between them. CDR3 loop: CASSRGQRYGYTF. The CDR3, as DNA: TGTGCCAGCAGCCGCGGACAGCGCTATGGCTACACCTTC.

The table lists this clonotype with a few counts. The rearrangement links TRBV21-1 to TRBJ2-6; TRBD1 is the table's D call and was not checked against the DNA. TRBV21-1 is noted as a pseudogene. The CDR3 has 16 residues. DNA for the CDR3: TGTGCCAGCAGCAAAGGGGGGGTAACTGGGGCCAACGTCCTGACTTTC. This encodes CASSKGGVTGANVLTF.

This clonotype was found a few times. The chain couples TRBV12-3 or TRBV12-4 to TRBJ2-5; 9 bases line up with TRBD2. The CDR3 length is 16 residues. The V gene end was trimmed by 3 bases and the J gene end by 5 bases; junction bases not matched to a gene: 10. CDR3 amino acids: CASSFEAGGLRETQYF. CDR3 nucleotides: TGTGCCAGCAGTTTTGAGGCGGGGGGGCTTAGGGAGACCCAGTACTTC.

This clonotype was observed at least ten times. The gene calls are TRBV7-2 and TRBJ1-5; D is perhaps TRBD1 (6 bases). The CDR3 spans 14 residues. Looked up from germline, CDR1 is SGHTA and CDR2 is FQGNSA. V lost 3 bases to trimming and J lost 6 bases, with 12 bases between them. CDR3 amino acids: CASSFTGTGQPQHF. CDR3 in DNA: TGTGCCAGCAGCTTCACAGGGACGGGTCAGCCCCAGCATTTT.

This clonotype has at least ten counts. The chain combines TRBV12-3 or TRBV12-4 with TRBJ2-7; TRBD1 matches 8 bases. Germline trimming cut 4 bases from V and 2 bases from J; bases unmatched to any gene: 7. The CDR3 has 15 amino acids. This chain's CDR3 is CASSSVGQGPYEQYF. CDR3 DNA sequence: TGTGCCAGCAGTTCCGTAGGACAGGGACCCTACGAGCAGTACTTC.

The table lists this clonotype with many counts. The CDR3 nucleotides are TGCAGTGCTACCCGGGACAGCTACAATGAGCAGTTCTTC. As protein: CSATRDSYNEQFF. The rearrangement links TRBV20-1 to TRBJ2-1, with 7 positions matching TRBD1. Germline CDR1 DFQATT, CDR2 SNEGSKA (reference sequence). Unmatched junction bases numbered 3, after V lost 4 bases and J lost 3 bases. CDR3 length: 13 amino acids.

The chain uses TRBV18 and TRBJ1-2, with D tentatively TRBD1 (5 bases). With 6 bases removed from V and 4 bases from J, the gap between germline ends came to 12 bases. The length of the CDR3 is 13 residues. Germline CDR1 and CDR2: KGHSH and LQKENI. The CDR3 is CASSQGQTYGYTF. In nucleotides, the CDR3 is TGTGCCAGCTCTCAGGGCCAGACCTATGGCTACACCTTC.

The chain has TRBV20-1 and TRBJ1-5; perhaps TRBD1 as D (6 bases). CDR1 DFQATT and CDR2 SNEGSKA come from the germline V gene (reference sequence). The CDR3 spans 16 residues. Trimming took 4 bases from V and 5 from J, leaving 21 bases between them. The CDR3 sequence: CSAIPRGAPWDQPQHF. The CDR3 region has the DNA TGCAGTGCTATCCCAAGGGGGGCCCCCTGGGATCAGCCCCAGCATTTT.